These 16 T cell receptor beta chains were sequenced from one sample in a study of STAT5B mutations in CD4+ large granular lymphocyte leukemia (dated by TCRdb to between 2020 and 2023). Libraries were built with the immunoSEQ multiplex PCR assay. TCRdb's version of the immuneACCESS table is confined to in-frame rearrangements and falls short of the full clone set. An unresolved V gene accounts for under half of the shortfall where checked; the remainder is of unknown origin. This sample holds about 35,000 clones; under 80% were observed only once. The ten largest make up approximately 2.4% of the sample. The sequenced sample consisted of CD4+ T cells from blood buffy coats. Receptors originate from a human donor in good health.

Concerning this clone itself: This likely comes from a read error, as the CDR3 has no conserved phenylalanine or tryptophan at its end. No DNA is shown, since the ends of the CDR3 on it are uncertain; the CDR3 is the one TCRdb lists. The rearrangement joins TRBV30 to TRBJ1-2. 11 amino acids form the CDR3, both terminal residues included. Germline V gene data show CDR1 as GTSNPN and CDR2 as SVGIG (reference sequence). CDR3 loop: CAWSVRDRFSL.

V gene TRBV18 combines with J gene TRBJ2-7; tentatively, D is TRBD1 (6 bases). Trimming took off 3 bases at V and 0 bases at J, with 9 bases between the two ends. CDR3 length equals 14 residues. Per the germline V gene, CDR1 is KGHSH and CDR2 is LQKENI. In DNA form, the CDR3 reads TGTGCCAGCTCACCTAGGACAGCCTCCTACGAGCAGTACTTC. Translated: CASSPRTASYEQYF.

The chain joins TRBV11-1 to TRBJ2-2, with a possible D match to TRBD1 (6 bases). The V gene's germline CDR1 is SGHAT and CDR2 FQDESV (reference sequence). Trimming removed 5 bases at V and 6 bases at J, with 13 bases between. There are 14 residues in the CDR3. The CDR3 DNA sequence: TGTGCCAGCAGCCCAACAGGGTCCTCCGGGGAGCTGTTTTTT. Its translation is CASSPTGSSGELFF.

The CDR3 DNA follows: TGCGCCAGCAGCTATACCGGGACAGAGCCCTACGAGCAGTACTTC. Protein product: CASSYTGTEPYEQYF. J is TRBJ2-5 and V is TRBV4-1, with 7 bases matching TRBD1. The J call could be wrong; TRBJ2-7 is a better fit for the DNA end. The CDR3 loop spans 15 amino acids. CDR1 and CDR2 from the germline V gene are MGHRA and YSYEKL.

The gene calls are TRBV29-1 and TRBJ1-1; 8 bases line up with TRBD1. V trimming: 7 bases; J trimming: 0 bases; junction bases outside the gene matches: 7. Per germline, CDR1 SQVTM and CDR2 ANQGSEA. This CDR3 has 14 amino acids. The CDR3 region is CSDGGTGLNTEAFF. CDR3 nucleotides: TGCAGCGACGGGGGGACAGGTTTGAACACTGAAGCTTTCTTT.

This rearrangement joins TRBV11-2 to TRBJ2-1; D possibly corresponds to TRBD1 (6 bases). V gave up 1 base and J gave up 3 bases, with 13 bases separating them. Germline lookup yields CDR1 SGHAT and CDR2 FQNNGV. There are 16 residues in the CDR3. The CDR3 DNA reads TGTGCCAGCAGCTTAGGCGCACAGGGTTTCTACAATGAGCAGTTCTTC. Amino acid sequence: CASSLGAQGFYNEQFF.

This chain joins TRBV6-5 and TRBJ1-1; D gene unclear. The V gene lost 0 bases and the J gene lost 5 bases, with 13 bases spanning the gap. In germline, CDR1 is MNHEY, CDR2 SVGAGI. This CDR3 region has 15 residues. As DNA, the CDR3 is TGTGCCAGCAGTTACTCCTCCCGTGAATGGACTGAAGCTTTCTTT. This codes for CASSYSSREWTEAFF.

This clone was recorded a few times. The V and J genes are TRBV4-2 and TRBJ2-7, with D hard to call. Germline loops: CDR1 LGHNA, CDR2 YNFKEQ. The V end lost 3 bases, the J end lost 1 base, and 13 bases lay between the germline ends. This CDR3 is built from 15 residues. Here the CDR3 DNA reads TGTGCCAGCAGCCAGACTCAAGGGCCGTCCTACGAGCAGTACTTC. Translated: CASSQTQGPSYEQYF.

The rearrangement joins TRBV5-1 to TRBJ1-1, with a possible D match to TRBD1 (5 bases). Per germline, CDR1 SGHRS and CDR2 YFSETQ. The CDR3 covers 14 residues. Trimming pared 6 bases from V and 6 bases from J, leaving 18 bases between. The CDR3 loop is CASKQIQGKSEAFF. The CDR3 DNA reads as TGCGCCAGCAAGCAAATTCAGGGAAAATCTGAAGCTTTCTTT.

V is TRBV6-1 and J is TRBJ2-1; tentative D call: TRBD2 (5 bases). The V gene's germline CDR1 is MNHNS and CDR2 SASEGT. The CDR3 has 14 amino acids. V lost 2 bases and J lost 6, with 11 bases in between. The CDR3: CASSEPYRGNEQFF. The CDR3 DNA sequence: TGTGCCAGCAGTGAACCGTACCGGGGCAATGAGCAGTTCTTC.

The chain uses TRBV5-4 and TRBJ2-3, with D maybe TRBD2 (6 bases). CDR1 and CDR2 (germline): SGHNT, YYREEE (reference sequence). The germline V and J ends were trimmed by 3 bases and 2 bases, with 16 bases remaining between them. This CDR3 spans 16 amino acids. CDR3 in amino acids: CASSYGTPSITDTQYF. The CDR3 DNA is TGTGCCAGCAGCTATGGGACTCCGTCCATCACAGATACGCAGTATTTT.

The DNA for the CDR3 is TGTGCCAGCAGCCGTTTCCTAGCGGAGCAGTTCTTC. This codes for CASSRFLAEQFF. The J gene is TRBJ2-1, the V gene TRBV14; the D gene is possibly TRBD2 (6 bases). V was cut by 4 bases and J by 10 bases, with 11 bases left in between. Looked up from germline, CDR1 is SGHDN and CDR2 is FVKESK. CDR3 size: 12 residues.

The chain employs TRBV4-1 and TRBJ2-1; 12 bases agree with TRBD2. The CDR3 runs 17 residues. V lost 4 bases, J lost 5 bases, and 9 bases stayed unmatched. The germline V gene encodes CDR1 MGHRA and CDR2 YSYEKL. CDR3 nucleotide sequence: TGCGCCAGCAGCCCGGAATCGACTAGCGGGGGTAACAATGAGCAGTTCTTC. Translated: CASSPESTSGGNNEQFF.

The gene calls are TRBV29-1 and TRBJ2-5; D is uncertain. Per the germline V gene, CDR1 is SQVTM and CDR2 is ANQGSEA. This CDR3 is 13 amino acids long. The V end lost 6 bases, the J end lost 5 bases, and 16 bases lay between the germline ends. CDR3 bases: TGCAGCGTCCGGGTTACAGCTGGGGAGACCCAGTACTTC. Its translation: CSVRVTAGETQYF.

This clone appeared a few times. This chain connects TRBV2 to TRBJ2-1; 8 bases match TRBD1. This CDR3 has 13 residues. V lost 4 bases and J lost 9; bases outside the gene matches: 5. The germline V gene has CDR1 SNHLY and CDR2 FYNNEI. DNA of the CDR3: TGTGCCAGCAGTGGGTACAGGGGGTTTGAGCAGTTCTTC. Amino acid sequence: CASSGYRGFEQFF.

This clone has just a few counts. This sequence joins TRBV7-9 and TRBJ1-1, with D possibly matching TRBD1 (5 bases). V shed 1 base and J shed 14 bases, with 20 bases lying between them. Germline-derived CDR1 and CDR2 are SEHNR and FQNEAQ (reference sequence). The CDR3 is 14 residues long. CDR3 sequence: CASSLVGGPEGNFF. The DNA for the CDR3 is TGTGCCAGCAGCTTAGTAGGAGGTCCGGAGGGGAACTTCTTT.